These T cell receptor beta chains were read from a single sample in a study of Graves' ophthalmopathy and Graves' hyperthyroidism. Via MiXCR, TCRdb re-called the multiplex PCR reads, giving one row per CDR3 protein. Of 360,000 or so distinct CDR3 sequences listed, approximately 20% are singletons. The sample was peripheral blood. The receptors stem from a woman aged 18-29 years with Graves' ophthalmopathy. The CDR3 runs from the conserved cysteine through the conserved F or W. A D gene is named only where the DNA matches it firmly. Expanded clones are given a class, and other clones once, few, many or no size at all.

v_gene	abundance	d_gene	j_gene	CDR3aa	CDR3nt
TRBV6-6	many	.	TRBJ1-1	CASVGGWNTEAFF	TGTGCCAGCGTTGGGGGGTGGAACACTGAAGCTTTCTTT
TRBV28	few	.	TRBJ1-5	CASSFGQEDPQHF	TGTGCCAGCAGTTTCGGCCAGGAGGATCCCCAGCATTTT
TRBV7-3	many	.	TRBJ1-1	CASSSDWGAEAFF	TGTGCCAGCAGCTCGGACTGGGGGGCTGAAGCTTTCTTT
TRBV12-3/TRBV12-4	many	TRBD2	TRBJ2-2	CASSFGAGEPGELFF	TGTGCCAGCAGTTTTGGAGCGGGAGAACCCGGGGAGCTGTTTTTT
TRBV10-2	many	.	TRBJ2-7	CASSELGASYEQYF	TGCGCCAGCAGTGAACTGGGGGCCTCCTACGAGCAGTACTTC
TRBV28	many	TRBD2	TRBJ2-5	CASRLAGLQETQYF	TGTGCCAGCCGCCTAGCGGGCCTGCAAGAGACCCAGTACTTC
TRBV6-5	many	.	TRBJ2-5	CASTLSAGLQETQYF	TGTGCCAGCACTCTCTCAGCAGGACTCCAAGAGACCCAGTACTTC
TRBV12-3/TRBV12-4	.	.	TRBJ2-7	CASGPRDGPYEQYF	TGTGCCAGCGGTCCTCGGGACGGTCCCTACGAGCAGTACTTC
TRBV7-2	many	TRBD2	TRBJ2-2	CASSSLAGGAGELFF	TGTGCCAGCAGCTCCTTAGCGGGAGGCGCCGGGGAGCTGTTTTTT
TRBV19	many	.	TRBJ1-5	CASRTAARAQPQHF	TGTGCCAGTAGGACGGCTGCCCGGGCTCAGCCCCAGCATTTT